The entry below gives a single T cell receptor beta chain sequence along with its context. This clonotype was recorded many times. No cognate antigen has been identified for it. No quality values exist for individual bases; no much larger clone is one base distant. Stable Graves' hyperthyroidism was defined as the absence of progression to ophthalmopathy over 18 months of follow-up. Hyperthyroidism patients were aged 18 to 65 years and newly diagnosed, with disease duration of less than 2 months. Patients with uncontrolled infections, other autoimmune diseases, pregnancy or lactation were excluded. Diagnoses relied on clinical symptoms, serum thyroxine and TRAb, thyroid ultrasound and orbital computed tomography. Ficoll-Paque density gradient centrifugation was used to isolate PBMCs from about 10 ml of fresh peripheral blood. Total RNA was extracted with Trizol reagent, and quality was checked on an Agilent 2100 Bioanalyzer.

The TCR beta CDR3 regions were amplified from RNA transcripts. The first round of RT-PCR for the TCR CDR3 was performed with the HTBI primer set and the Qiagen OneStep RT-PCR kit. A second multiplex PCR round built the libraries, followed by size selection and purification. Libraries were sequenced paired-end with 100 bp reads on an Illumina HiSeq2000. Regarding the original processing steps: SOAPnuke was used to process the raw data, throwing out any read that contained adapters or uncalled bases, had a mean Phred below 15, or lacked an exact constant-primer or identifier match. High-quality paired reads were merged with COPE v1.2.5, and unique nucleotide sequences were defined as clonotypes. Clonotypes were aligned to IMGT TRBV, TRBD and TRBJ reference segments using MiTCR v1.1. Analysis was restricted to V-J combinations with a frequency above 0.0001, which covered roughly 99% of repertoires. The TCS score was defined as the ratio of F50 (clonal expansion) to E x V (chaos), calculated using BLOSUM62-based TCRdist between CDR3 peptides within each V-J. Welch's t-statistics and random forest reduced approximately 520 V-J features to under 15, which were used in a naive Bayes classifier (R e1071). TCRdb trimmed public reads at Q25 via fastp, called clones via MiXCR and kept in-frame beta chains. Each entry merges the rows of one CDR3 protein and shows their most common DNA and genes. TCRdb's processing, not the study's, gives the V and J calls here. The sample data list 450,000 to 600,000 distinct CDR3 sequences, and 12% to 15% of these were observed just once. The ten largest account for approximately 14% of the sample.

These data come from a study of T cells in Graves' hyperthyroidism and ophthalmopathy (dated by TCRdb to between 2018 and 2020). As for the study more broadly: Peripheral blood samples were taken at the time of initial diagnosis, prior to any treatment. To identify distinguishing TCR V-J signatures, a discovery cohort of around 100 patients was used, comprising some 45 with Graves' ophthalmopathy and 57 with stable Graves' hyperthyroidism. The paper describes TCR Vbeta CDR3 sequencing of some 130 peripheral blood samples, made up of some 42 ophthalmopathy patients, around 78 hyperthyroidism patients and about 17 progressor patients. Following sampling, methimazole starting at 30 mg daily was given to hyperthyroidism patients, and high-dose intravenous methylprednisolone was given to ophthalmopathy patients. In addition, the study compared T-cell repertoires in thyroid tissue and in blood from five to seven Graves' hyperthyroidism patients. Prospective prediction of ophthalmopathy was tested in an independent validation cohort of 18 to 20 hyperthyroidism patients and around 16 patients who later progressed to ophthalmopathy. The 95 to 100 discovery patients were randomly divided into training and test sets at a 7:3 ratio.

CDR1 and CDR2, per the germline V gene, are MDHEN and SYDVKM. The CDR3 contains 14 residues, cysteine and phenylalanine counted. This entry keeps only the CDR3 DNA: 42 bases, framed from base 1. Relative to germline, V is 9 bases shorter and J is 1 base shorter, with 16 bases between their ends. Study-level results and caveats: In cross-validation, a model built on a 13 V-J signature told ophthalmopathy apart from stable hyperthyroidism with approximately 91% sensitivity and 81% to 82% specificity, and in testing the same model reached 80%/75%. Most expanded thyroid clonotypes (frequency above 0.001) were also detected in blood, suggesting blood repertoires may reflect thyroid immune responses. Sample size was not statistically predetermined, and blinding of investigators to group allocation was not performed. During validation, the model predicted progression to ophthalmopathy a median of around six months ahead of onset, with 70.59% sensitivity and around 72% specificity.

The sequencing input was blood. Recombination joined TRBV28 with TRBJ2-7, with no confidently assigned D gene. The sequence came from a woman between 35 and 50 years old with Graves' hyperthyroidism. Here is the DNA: TGTGCCAGTAACGCCCTGTTTCCTTCCTACGAGCAGTACTTC. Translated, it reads CASNALFPSYEQYF. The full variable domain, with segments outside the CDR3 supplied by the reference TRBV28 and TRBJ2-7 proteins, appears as DVKVTQSSRYLVKRTGEKVFLECVQDMDHENMFWYRQDPGLGLRLIYFSYDVKMKEKGDIPEGYSVSREKKERFSLILESASTNQTSMYLCASNALFPSYEQYFGPGTRLTVT.